This T cell receptor (beta chain) came from a study of prognosis after radiotherapy for stage I lung cancer. Background on the study: Early 2018 to January 2019 saw enrollment of stage I non-small cell lung cancer patients. The patient group included nobody who received concurrent therapy with stereotactic body radiotherapy.

Study-level points and caveats: Differences in TRBV and TRBJ gene usage were reportedly observed between patients with and without metastases.

In regard to this clonotype: Its antigen is as yet unknown.

The CDR3 sequence is 17 residues long. Germline V gene sequence: CDR1 SGHTA, CDR2 FQGNSA. The trim removed 2 bases at V and 6 bases at J, leaving 9 bases unmatched. CDR3 of TCR beta was amplified from genomic DNA via a two-round multiplex PCR. Used in first-round PCR were primers specific to each TRBV and TRBJ gene. TCRdb fed the multiplex PCR reads into MiXCR, producing one record per CDR3 protein. The repertoire holds roughly 13,000 distinct CDR3 sequences, roughly 50% seen once, with around 38% in the top ten. The material was PBMCs, obtained before or after stereotactic body radiation therapy (not recorded which). The receptor was isolated from a donor at least 50 years old with non-small cell lung cancer. The V gene is TRBV7-2, the J gene TRBJ2-1; the match to TRBD2 covers 11 bases. CDR3 nucleotide sequence: TGTGCCAGCAGCTTATGGCTAGCGGGAGGCCCCGCCAATGAGCAGTTCTTC. The encoded protein is CASSLWLAGGPANEQFF.